Detailed here is one T cell receptor beta chain. Repertoires were generated with immunoSEQ multiplex PCR, while TCRdb's copy carries only in-frame clones and drops some. The sample yields tens of thousands of clones, around 91% seen once. Germline V lookup: CDR1 MGHDK, CDR2 SYGVNS. Trimming took 10 bases from V and 4 from J; bases not matched to a gene: 6. This CDR3 is built from 13 residues. This record comes from a study of blood T cell repertoires in COVID-19. Study in general: Sites in the United States, Italy and Spain provided acute and convalescent COVID-19 samples. Sample material is recorded as cDNA or gDNA derived from T cells, B-cell-depleted T cells, or PBMCs.

Sequencing was carried out using peripheral blood. This receptor was taken from a woman aged 50 to 60 in a cohort sampled during active COVID-19. This chain joins TRBV25-1 and TRBJ2-7, with 11 bases that match TRBD1. CDR3 residues: CATADRGRYEQYF. The CDR3 bases are TGTGCCACTGCGGACAGGGGGCGGTACGAGCAGTACTTC.